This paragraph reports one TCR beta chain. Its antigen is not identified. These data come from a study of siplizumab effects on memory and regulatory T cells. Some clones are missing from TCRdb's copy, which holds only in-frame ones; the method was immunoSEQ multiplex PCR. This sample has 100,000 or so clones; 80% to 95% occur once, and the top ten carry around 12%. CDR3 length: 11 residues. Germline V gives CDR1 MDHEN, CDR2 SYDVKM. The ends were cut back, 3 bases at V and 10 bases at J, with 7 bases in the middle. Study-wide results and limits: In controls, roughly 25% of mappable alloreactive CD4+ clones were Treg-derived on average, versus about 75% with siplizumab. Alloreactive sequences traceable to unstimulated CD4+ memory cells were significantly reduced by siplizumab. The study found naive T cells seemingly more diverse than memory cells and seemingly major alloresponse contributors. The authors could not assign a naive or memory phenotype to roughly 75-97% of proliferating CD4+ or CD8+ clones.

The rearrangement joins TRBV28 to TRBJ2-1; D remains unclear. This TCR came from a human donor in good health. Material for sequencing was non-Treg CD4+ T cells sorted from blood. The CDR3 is CASSLRSEQFF. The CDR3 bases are TGTGCCAGCAGTTTGAGGTCAGAGCAGTTCTTC.